Below, 5 T cell receptor beta chains from the same sample are listed, as sequenced in a study of shared clonotypes between healthy human individuals. Assay: immunoSEQ multiplex PCR; the TCRdb copy retains only in-frame clones and omits some. The profile shows approximately 95,000 clones, 67% of them singletons. Sequencing was performed on memory CD8+ T cells sorted from blood. The subset: CD45RO+ cells pooled with CCR7-negative TemRA cells. The receptors shown here come from a young man in good health.

DNA for the CDR3: TGTGCCAGCAGCTTACAGTCGGGCGGGGGGTTCTTC. Translated: CASSLQSGGGFF. This chain links TRBV7-9 with TRBJ2-1; 7 bases line up with TRBD2. The CDR3 has 12 amino acids. Unmatched junction bases numbered 7, after V lost 2 bases and J lost 15 bases. Germline V lookup: CDR1 SEHNR, CDR2 FQNEAQ (reference sequence).

In this sample, this clone turned up a few times. This rearrangement joins TRBV6-4 to TRBJ2-3; D gene unclear. The CDR3 extends over 14 amino acids. Germline V lookup: CDR1 MRHNA, CDR2 SNTAGT. V was trimmed by 3 bases and J by 1 base, leaving 8 bases between them. CDR3 nucleotides: TGTGCCAGCAGTGAGCTAAGCGGCACAGATACGCAGTATTTT. This gives the protein CASSELSGTDTQYF.

The chain employs TRBV7-2 and TRBJ2-1; 14 bases line up with TRBD2. V was clipped by 5 bases and J by 8 bases; unmatched bases: 5. Germline CDR1 reads SGHTA; CDR2 reads FQGNSA. The CDR3 extends over 15 amino acids. The CDR3 nucleotides are TGTGCCAGCAGCCCTTGGACTAGCGGGAGGTATGAGCAGTTCTTC. Translating it yields CASSPWTSGRYEQFF.

The rearrangement joins TRBV4-3 to TRBJ2-1, with D perhaps TRBD2 (5 bases). Trimming pared 0 bases from V and 10 bases from J, leaving 13 bases between. The germline V gene encodes CDR1 LGHNA and CDR2 YSLEER. This CDR3 contains 14 residues. CDR3: CASSQESGWAEQFF. In DNA, the CDR3 is TGCGCCAGCAGCCAAGAATCGGGGTGGGCCGAGCAGTTCTTC.

This clone was counted at least ten times. The V gene is TRBV11-2, the J gene TRBJ1-2; the match to TRBD1 covers 7 bases. Germline loops: CDR1 SGHAT, CDR2 FQNNGV. The V segment lost 7 bases and the J segment 5 bases; nucleotides outside the gene matches: 7. CDR3 length equals 13 residues. Here the CDR3 DNA reads TGTGCCAGCACGACGGGACAGCGATATGGCTACACCTTC. This encodes CASTTGQRYGYTF.